The 8 T cell receptor beta chains reported below all come from one sample, sequenced in a study of CD8 T cell repertoires and HIV-1 epitope variants. Sequenced by immunoSEQ multiplex PCR; TCRdb stores in-frame clones only, minus some. The data show several thousand clones, less than 75% seen once. The antigens these receptors bind are not known. The sequencing input was cultured CD8+ T cells derived from PBMCs. These receptors all come from a male donor with HIV.

The chain couples TRBV28 to TRBJ1-5, with D tentatively TRBD1 (5 bases). Germline CDR1 is MDHEN and CDR2 is SYDVKM. This CDR3 comprises 15 residues. Trimming removed 7 bases from V and 4 bases from J, with 17 bases in between. This CDR3 reads CASIPRPGRNQPQHF. Here the CDR3 DNA reads TGTGCCAGCATCCCCCGTCCAGGGCGTAATCAGCCCCAGCATTTT.

J is TRBJ1-6 and V is TRBV28, with unresolved D. This CDR3 is 12 amino acids long. Germline V gives CDR1 MDHEN, CDR2 SYDVKM. Trimming took off 10 bases at V and 7 bases at J, with 11 bases between the two ends. The CDR3 here is CATRRLNSPLHF. CDR3 sequence (DNA): TGTGCCACCCGCAGGTTGAATTCACCCCTCCACTTT.

The chain uses TRBV7-2 and TRBJ1-5; a possible D gene is TRBD1 (5 bases). V was cut by 0 bases and J by 0 bases, with 9 bases left in between. In germline, CDR1 is SGHTA, CDR2 FQGNSA. The CDR3 is 16 amino acids. CDR3 in DNA: TGTGCCAGCAGCTTAGCGGGGGGGTATAGCAATCAGCCCCAGCATTTT. The encoded protein is CASSLAGGYSNQPQHF.

The CDR3 is CASSPQGTEAFF. DNA of the CDR3: TGTGCCAGCAGCCCGCAGGGGACTGAAGCTTTCTTT. This chain uses TRBV9 with TRBJ1-1; D may be TRBD1 (6 bases). Germline lookup yields CDR1 SGDLS and CDR2 YYNGEE. This CDR3 spans 12 amino acids. V was cut by 4 bases and J by 5 bases, with 9 bases left in between.

The chain carries TRBV28 and TRBJ2-2; D is possibly TRBD2 (6 bases). CDR1 and CDR2 from the germline V gene are MDHEN and SYDVKM. The CDR3 has 15 amino acids. The CDR3 DNA reads as TGTGCGACCAGGGCGGGGCGATCGAACACCGGGGAGCTGTTTTTT. Translated: CATRAGRSNTGELFF. The variable domain in full, with the rest retrieved from reference TRBV28 and TRBJ2-2, is DVKVTQSSRYLVKRTGEKVFLECVQDMDHENMFWYRQDPGLGLRLIYFSYDVKMKEKGDIPEGYSVSREKKERFSLILESASTNQTSMYLCATRAGRSNTGELFFGEGSRLTVL.

This sequence joins TRBV9 and TRBJ1-3, with 9 bases lining up with TRBD1. J lost 4 bases, V lost 2 bases, and 4 bases had no gene match. The CDR3 contains 15 residues. CDR1 and CDR2 (germline): SGDLS, YYNGEE. DNA of the CDR3: TGTGCCAGCAGCGTTGCCGGACAGGGGGGAAACACCATATATTTT. Encoded protein: CASSVAGQGGNTIYF. Full variable domain (missing parts from reference TRBV9 and TRBJ1-3): DSGVTQTPKHLITATGQRVTLRCSPRSGDLSVYWYQQSLDQGLQFLIQYYNGEERAKGNILERFSAQQFPDLHSELNLSSLELGDSALYFCASSVAGQGGNTIYFGEGSWLTVV.

By sample share, this clone is medium-sized. V gene TRBV4-3 combines with J gene TRBJ1-1; unclear D gene. Between the trimmed V and J ends, which lost 1 base and 1 base, there was a span of 7 bases. The CDR3 totals 14 residues. Germline CDR1 reads LGHNA; CDR2 reads YSLEER. In nucleotides, the CDR3 is TGCGCCAGCAGCCAAGGAGGAAGGAACACTGAAGCTTTCTTT. This encodes CASSQGGRNTEAFF.

CDR3 DNA sequence: TGTGCCAGCAGTGACCAGCGGGGTGGGGGTGAGACCCAGTACTTC. Translating it yields CASSDQRGGGETQYF. The V call is TRBV6-1, the J call TRBJ2-5; 7 bases match TRBD2. Germline V gives CDR1 MNHNS, CDR2 SASEGT. The V segment lost 3 bases and the J segment 5 bases; nucleotides outside the gene matches: 9. CDR3 length equals 15 residues.